The 21 T cell receptor beta chains reported below all come from one sample, sequenced in a study of early T cells in non-severe SARS-CoV-2 infection. TCRdb recomputed calls from the 5' RACE reads with MiXCR, one row per CDR3 protein. The profile shows approximately 48,000 distinct CDR3 sequences, approximately 9.4% of them singletons. Sequencing used whole blood. Receptors were obtained from an adult who was a healthcare worker with PCR-confirmed SARS-CoV-2 infection or an uninfected control (not recorded which).

This clonotype was picked up many times. This rearrangement joins TRBV10-3 to TRBJ2-7; TRBD1 aligns across 7 bases. This CDR3 is built from 15 residues. V shed 3 bases, J shed 0 bases, and the junction held 5 bases outside the gene matches. CDR1 is ENHRY, CDR2 SYGVKD, per germline. The CDR3 protein is CAISDPGTVSYEQYF. The DNA of the CDR3 is TGTGCCATCAGTGATCCCGGGACAGTCTCCTACGAGCAGTACTTC.

The chain uses TRBV5-6 and TRBJ2-3; 11 bases fit TRBD2. CDR1 is SGHDT and CDR2 is YYEEEE in the germline V gene. The V and J ends lost 4 bases and 2 bases, in that order; junction bases with no gene match: 3. The CDR3 extends over 15 amino acids. The CDR3 DNA is TGTGCCAGCAGCACTAGCGGGGGAAACACAGATACGCAGTATTTT. Residues: CASSTSGGNTDTQYF.

By sample share, this clonotype is medium-sized. J is TRBJ2-1 and V is TRBV18; 14 bases line up with TRBD2. The CDR3 extends over 15 amino acids. V shed 3 bases and J 8 bases; nucleotides not matched to a gene: 3. Germline values: CDR1 KGHSH, CDR2 LQKENI. CDR3 loop: CASSPGLAGGYEQFF. CDR3 coding DNA: TGTGCCAGCTCACCCGGACTAGCGGGAGGTTATGAGCAGTTCTTC.

This clonotype has ten or more counts. The chain has TRBV20-1 and TRBJ2-5, with 11 bases identical to TRBD2. This CDR3 region has 14 residues. Germline trimming cut 1 base from V and 5 bases from J; bases unmatched to any gene: 3. CDR1 is DFQATT, CDR2 SNEGSKA, per germline (reference sequence). CDR3 DNA sequence: TGCAGTGCTAGAGGACTAGCGGGACTGGAGACCCAGTACTTC. Its translation: CSARGLAGLETQYF.

This clonotype was seen ten or more times. The V gene is TRBV6-2 or TRBV6-3, the J gene TRBJ2-1; D uncertain. The germline gives CDR1 MNHEY, CDR2 SVGEGT. This CDR3 has 17 residues. V lost 0 bases and J 0 bases, leaving 12 bases between the germline ends. The CDR3 DNA reads as TGTGCCAGCAGTTACTCGGGTTTGGCGAGCTCCTACAATGAGCAGTTCTTC. This gives the protein CASSYSGLASSYNEQFF.

This clonotype showed up many times. V is TRBV5-1 and J is TRBJ2-1; the match to TRBD2 covers 9 bases. V was clipped by 4 bases and J by 7 bases; unmatched bases: 9. The CDR3 length is 15 residues. The V gene's germline CDR1 is SGHRS and CDR2 YFSETQ. The CDR3 DNA reads as TGCGCCAGCAGCCCGGGACTAGCCCTCTTGAATGAGCAGTTCTTC. Its translation: CASSPGLALLNEQFF.

This clonotype came up a few times. DNA of the CDR3: TGTGCCAGCAGCTTGAGGACCACTGAAGCTTTCTTT. Translation: CASSLRTTEAFF. This chain connects TRBV7-9 to TRBJ1-1; D gene ambiguous. Germline-derived CDR1 and CDR2 are SEHNR and FQNEAQ (reference sequence). Trimming removed 3 bases from V and 4 bases from J, with 6 bases in between. The CDR3 spans 12 residues.

The chain joins TRBV6-2 or TRBV6-3 to TRBJ1-5, with 7 bases that match TRBD1. CDR3 length: 15 amino acids. The germline CDR1 and CDR2 sequences are MNHEY and SVGEGT. The V and J ends lost 5 bases and 2 bases, in that order; junction bases with no gene match: 6. In nucleotides, the CDR3 is TGTGCCAGCAGTCAGCGACAGGGACGCAATCAGCCCCAGCATTTT. Its translation is CASSQRQGRNQPQHF.

This clonotype was counted at least ten times. The gene calls are TRBV28 and TRBJ1-5, with D possibly matching TRBD1 (6 bases). Germline lookup yields CDR1 MDHEN and CDR2 SYDVKM. The CDR3 has 15 residues. The V and J ends lost 8 bases and 4 bases respectively, with 18 bases between them. The CDR3 DNA reads as TGTGCCAGCGGAGCAGGACAGAGTCGAAATCAGCCCCAGCATTTT. This codes for CASGAGQSRNQPQHF.

This clonotype was observed many times. The J gene is TRBJ2-1, the V gene TRBV6-1, with TRBD2 identical over 13 bases. Per germline, CDR1 MNHNS and CDR2 SASEGT. The length of the CDR3 is 15 residues. V was clipped by 5 bases and J by 9 bases; unmatched bases: 7. CDR3: CASSRGLAGAGEQFF. CDR3 coding DNA: TGTGCCAGCAGTCGCGGACTAGCGGGAGCGGGTGAGCAGTTCTTC.

The genes are TRBV5-1 and TRBJ1-6; the D gene is possibly TRBD1 (6 bases). V was clipped by 1 base and J by 0 bases, with 17 bases between them. The CDR3 spans 19 residues. The germline V gene has CDR1 SGHRS and CDR2 YFSETQ. The CDR3 spells CASSLRPRQESSYNSPLHF. The CDR3 DNA follows: TGCGCCAGCAGCTTGCGTCCGCGACAGGAAAGCTCCTATAATTCACCCCTCCACTTT.

This chain connects TRBV25-1 to TRBJ2-3, with 7 bases identical to TRBD2. The CDR3 has 14 residues. Trimming took 6 bases from V and 5 from J; bases not matched to a gene: 8. CDR1 MGHDK and CDR2 SYGVNS come from the germline V gene. The CDR3 spells CASSYGGTLDTQYF. CDR3 bases: TGTGCCAGCAGCTACGGGGGGACGTTAGATACGCAGTATTTT.

This clonotype was picked up many times. The junction does not match germline at one end; this may be a read error. The CDR3, as DNA: TGCAGTGCCAGAGGGCCATCGCACGAGCAGTACTTC. This translates into CSARGPSHEQYF. The chain joins TRBV20-1 to TRBJ2-7; possible D gene TRBD2, 5 bases. Germline values: CDR1 DFQATT, CDR2 SNEGSKA (reference sequence). The CDR3 extends over 12 amino acids.

This clonotype was found many times. The J gene is TRBJ2-7, the V gene TRBV12-3 or TRBV12-4; D unclear. Trimming pared 4 bases from V and 6 bases from J, leaving 13 bases between. This CDR3 is built from 13 residues. CDR3 residues: CASSYGVIREQYF. DNA of the CDR3: TGTGCCAGCAGTTATGGGGTTATACGCGAGCAGTACTTC.

This rearrangement joins TRBV29-1 to TRBJ2-1, with 8 bases that match TRBD2. CDR1 is SQVTM, CDR2 ANQGSEA, per germline. The junction had 22 bases not matched to a gene; V was cut back by 1 base and J by 8 bases. The CDR3 contains 19 residues. The DNA of the CDR3 is TGCAGCGTTGAAGTATTCGGGGTCAGGCTAGCGGGTTCGAGGGATGAGCAGTTCTTC. Encoded protein: CSVEVFGVRLAGSRDEQFF.

This sequence joins TRBV3-1 and TRBJ2-3, with 8 positions matching TRBD2. Germline assignment: CDR1 LGHDT and CDR2 YNNKEL (reference sequence). The CDR3 runs to 15 residues. V trimming: 3 bases; J trimming: 3 bases; junction bases outside the gene matches: 5. CDR3 coding DNA: TGTGCCAGCAGCCACCGCAGCGGGAGTACAGATACGCAGTATTTT. The encoded protein is CASSHRSGSTDTQYF.

This chain links TRBV7-2 with TRBJ2-7, with D perhaps matching TRBD2 (5 bases). This CDR3 region has 15 residues. Trimming removed 4 bases at V and 3 bases at J, with 16 bases between. In germline, CDR1 is SGHTA, CDR2 FQGNSA. CDR3 amino acids: CASSSTRRSIYEQYF. The CDR3 DNA is TGTGCCAGCAGCTCTACCCGGAGGTCCATCTACGAGCAGTACTTC.

In this sample, this clonotype turned up a few times. V and J are TRBV7-2 and TRBJ2-1; 7 bases agree with TRBD2. V dropped 5 bases and J dropped 1; count of bases not matched to a gene: 8. Germline lookup yields CDR1 SGHTA and CDR2 FQGNSA. The CDR3 runs 16 residues. CDR3 sequence: CASSTVPGGSYNEQFF. The CDR3 DNA reads as TGTGCCAGCAGCACCGTTCCGGGGGGTTCCTACAATGAGCAGTTCTTC.

This clonotype was picked up many times. This sequence joins TRBV5-1 and TRBJ1-1; 8 bases agree with TRBD1. Losses at the gene ends were 4 bases for V and 1 base for J; bases not matched to a gene: 6. Germline V gives CDR1 SGHRS, CDR2 YFSETQ. CDR3 length: 15 residues. This chain's CDR3 is CASSKSGTGNTEAFF. The CDR3 nucleotides are TGCGCCAGCAGCAAGTCCGGGACAGGGAACACTGAAGCTTTCTTT.

This clonotype occurred many times. J is TRBJ2-2 and V is TRBV4-1; D remains ambiguous. This CDR3 is 13 amino acids long. Germline lookup yields CDR1 MGHRA and CDR2 YSYEKL. The V end was cut by 0 bases, the J end by 6 bases, with 5 bases between. CDR3 amino acids: CASSQDVPGELFF. The DNA for the CDR3 is TGCGCCAGCAGCCAAGATGTTCCCGGGGAGCTGTTTTTT.

The chain employs TRBV28 and TRBJ2-1; no clear D gene. CDR1 is MDHEN and CDR2 is SYDVKM in the germline V gene. The CDR3 contains 15 residues. Trimming shortened V by 4 bases and J by 0 bases, and 10 bases separated the two germline ends. The CDR3 is CASSSLSSSYNEQFF. DNA of the CDR3: TGTGCCAGCAGTTCGCTGTCCAGCTCCTACAATGAGCAGTTCTTC.